The 6 T cell receptor beta chains listed next were all sequenced from one sample in a study of cytomegalovirus exposure and HLA in healthy donors. Primers included in the PCR were 60 Vbeta and 13 Jbeta primers. Repertoires were generated with immunoSEQ multiplex PCR, while TCRdb's copy carries only in-frame clones and drops some. This table has 90,000 to 120,000 clones, roughly 73% appearing once. The sequenced sample consisted of PBMCs. The receptors shown here come from a young man in good health and CMV-seronegative.

This clone was seen more than once but under ten times. The CDR3 region has the DNA TGTGCCAGGGGGGGACAGAGTACCTACGAGCAGTACTTC. It codes for CARGGQSTYEQYF. The V gene is TRBV2, the J gene TRBJ2-7; D is perhaps TRBD1 (7 bases). The CDR3 is 13 residues long. Trimming stripped 9 bases from V and 2 bases from J, with 14 bases between. Germline loops: CDR1 SNHLY, CDR2 FYNNEI.

The CDR3 region is CAWNNGTGRNTQYF. In nucleotides, the CDR3 is TGTGCCTGGAATAACGGGACAGGGCGTAATACGCAGTATTTT. The chain recombines TRBV30 with TRBJ2-3, with TRBD1 matching 9 bases. The CDR3 contains 14 residues. Unmatched junction bases numbered 9, after V lost 4 bases and J lost 7 bases. Germline-derived CDR1 and CDR2 are GTSNPN and SVGIG (reference sequence).

The V call is TRBV5-1, the J call TRBJ2-7; 14 bases map to TRBD2. The CDR3 totals 19 residues. Germline values: CDR1 SGHRS, CDR2 YFSETQ. V lost 4 bases and J lost 2; bases outside the gene matches: 14. CDR3 nucleotide sequence: TGCGCCAGCAGCATCGCCGCAGGACTAGCGGGGGGCCGAACCTACGAGCAGTACTTC. It encodes CASSIAAGLAGGRTYEQYF.

This clone was recorded a few times. The gene calls are TRBV7-8 and TRBJ2-1; the D gene is possibly TRBD2 (6 bases). Trimming removed 4 bases at V and 5 bases at J, with 15 bases between. From germline, CDR1 is SGHVS and CDR2 FQNEAQ. This CDR3 comprises 15 residues. Here the CDR3 reads CASSSGAGRHNEQFF. In DNA, the CDR3 is TGTGCCAGCAGCTCCGGGGCCGGGAGACACAATGAGCAGTTCTTC. The full variable domain, in which reference TRBV7-8 and TRBJ2-1 provide the parts outside the CDR3, is GAGVSQSPRYKVAKRGQDVALRCDPISGHVSLFWYQQALGQGPEFLTYFQNEAQLDKSGLPSDRFFAERPEGSVSTLKIQRTQQEDSAVYLCASSSGAGRHNEQFFGPGTRLTVL.

This clone has just one count. V and J are TRBV28 and TRBJ1-5; D might be TRBD1 (6 bases). This CDR3 has 14 residues. The V gene lost 4 bases and the J gene lost 11 bases, with 18 bases spanning the gap. Germline V CDR1 and CDR2: MDHEN, SYDVKM. The CDR3 region is CASSSQGKRGSQHF. CDR3 in DNA: TGTGCCAGCAGTTCCCAGGGAAAGAGGGGGTCCCAGCATTTT.

This chain uses TRBV6-5 with TRBJ2-5; TRBD1 agrees at 7 bases. Germline V gene lookup returns CDR1 MNHEY and CDR2 SVGAGI. The V and J ends lost 0 bases and 4 bases, in that order; junction bases with no gene match: 5. This CDR3 region has 15 residues. The CDR3 bases are TGTGCCAGCAGTTACTCGTTCCCAGGGGGAGAGACCCAGTACTTC. This translates into CASSYSFPGGETQYF.